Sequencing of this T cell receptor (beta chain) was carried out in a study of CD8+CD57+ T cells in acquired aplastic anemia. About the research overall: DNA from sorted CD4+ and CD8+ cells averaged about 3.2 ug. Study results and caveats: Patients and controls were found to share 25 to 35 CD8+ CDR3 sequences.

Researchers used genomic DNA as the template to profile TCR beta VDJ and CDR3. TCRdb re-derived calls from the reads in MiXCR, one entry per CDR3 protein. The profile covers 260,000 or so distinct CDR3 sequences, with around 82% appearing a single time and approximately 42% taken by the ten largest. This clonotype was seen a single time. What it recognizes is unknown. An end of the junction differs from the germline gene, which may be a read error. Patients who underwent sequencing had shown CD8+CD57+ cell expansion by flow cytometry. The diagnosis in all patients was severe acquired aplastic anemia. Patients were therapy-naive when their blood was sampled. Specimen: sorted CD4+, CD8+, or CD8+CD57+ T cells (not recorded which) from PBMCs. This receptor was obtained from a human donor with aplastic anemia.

The CDR3 reads CASGQGVTDTQSF. CDR3 coding DNA: TGTGCCAGCGGGCAGGGGGTCACAGATACGCAGTCCTTC. This chain connects TRBV2 to TRBJ2-1; 7 bases fit TRBD1. CDR3 length equals 13 residues. Germline-derived CDR1 and CDR2 are SNHLY and FYNNEI.